Listed below are T cell receptor beta chains from one sample, sequenced in a study of cytomegalovirus exposure and HLA in healthy donors. TCRdb's table, derived via immunoSEQ multiplex PCR, lists solely in-frame clones and lacks some. The sample includes 230,000 or so clones, 88% of them seen just once. Sequenced input: PBMCs. These TCRs come from a woman aged 18 to 35 in good health and CMV-seronegative. Both conserved end residues are part of each CDR3. A D gene is named only where the DNA matches it firmly. The size of a clone is reported for some rows only, either as once, few or many, or as a class for expanded clones.

v_call	cdr3_length	j_call	clone_size	d_call	cdr3_aa	cdr3_nt
TRBV5-4	16	TRBJ2-7	-	-	CASSLYERRVGGEQYF	TGTGCCAGCAGCTTGTACGAACGGAGGGTGGGGGGCGAGCAGTACTTC
TRBV28	16	TRBJ1-1	-	-	CASSLGRVNGNTEAFF	TGTGCCAGCAGCTTGGGCAGGGTTAACGGGAACACTGAAGCTTTCTTT
TRBV28	20	TRBJ2-1	-	TRBD2	CASTTRRDYRPHSYGNEQFF	TGTGCCAGCACCACGAGGCGGGACTACCGGCCCCATTCGTACGGCAATGAGCAGTTCTTC
TRBV27	14	TRBJ2-1	once	-	CASSPWAFYNEQFF	TGTGCCAGCAGTCCGTGGGCCTTTTACAATGAGCAGTTCTTC
TRBV13	16	TRBJ1-3	-	-	CASSLATGISGNTIYF	TGTGCCAGCAGCTTAGCCACAGGGATCTCTGGAAACACCATATATTTT
TRBV7-9	13	TRBJ1-1	-	-	CASRNSGGREAFF	TGTGCCAGCAGAAATTCCGGAGGCCGTGAAGCTTTCTTT
TRBV6-6	14	TRBJ2-2	-	-	CASRGRGNTGELFF	TGTGCCAGCAGAGGCAGGGGGAACACCGGGGAGCTGTTTTTT
TRBV28	15	TRBJ1-2	few	TRBD1	CASTAVDRGGYGYTF	TGTGCCAGCACCGCAGTTGACAGGGGAGGCTATGGCTACACCTTC
TRBV2	15	TRBJ2-3	-	TRBD2	CASSDPGGLTDTQYF	TGTGCCAGCAGTGACCCGGGGGGACTCACAGATACGCAGTATTTT
TRBV27	13	TRBJ1-1	-	-	CATRRVAGSEAFF	TGTGCCACCAGGCGGGTAGCGGGGTCTGAAGCTTTCTTT
TRBV6-1	15	TRBJ2-5	-	TRBD1	CASSRDRGLWETQYF	TGTGCCAGCAGCCGGGACAGGGGGCTTTGGGAGACCCAGTACTTC
TRBV18	17	TRBJ1-1	-	-	CASSLRAGSMMNTEAFF	TGTGCCAGCTCTCTCCGCGCAGGCTCCATGATGAACACTGAAGCTTTCTTT
TRBV5-4	15	TRBJ2-7	-	TRBD2	CASSLDGLAVGEQYF	TGTGCCAGCAGCTTGGACGGACTAGCGGTGGGGGAGCAGTACTTC
TRBV11-2	17	TRBJ2-7	-	-	CASSLGIRDRTPYEQYF	TGTGCCAGCAGCTTAGGGATTCGAGACAGAACGCCCTACGAGCAGTACTTC
TRBV27	13	TRBJ1-2	-	-	CASSSSSLYGYTF	TGTGCCAGCAGTTCCTCCTCCCTCTATGGCTACACCTTC
TRBV27	16	TRBJ2-1	-	TRBD2	CASSFFGTSGSYEQFF	TGTGCCAGCAGTTTTTTCGGGACTAGCGGGAGCTATGAGCAGTTCTTC
TRBV27	15	TRBJ1-1	-	-	CASSAAELVNTEAFF	TGTGCCAGCAGTGCGGCAGAGCTCGTGAACACTGAAGCTTTCTTT
TRBV15	16	TRBJ1-2	few	TRBD1	CATSRAAQGLFRGYTF	TGTGCCACCAGCAGAGCCGCACAGGGGTTGTTTCGTGGCTACACCTTC
TRBV28	16	TRBJ1-1	once	-	CASSYGQFIVATEAFF	TGTGCCAGCAGCTATGGACAGTTTATAGTGGCCACTGAAGCTTTCTTT
TRBV7-2	13	TRBJ1-1	-	-	CASSLEYPTEAFF	TGTGCCAGCAGCTTAGAATATCCTACTGAAGCTTTCTTT
TRBV28	18	TRBJ2-4	-	TRBD2	CASSRFGLAGGRENIQYF	TGTGCCAGCAGTCGATTTGGACTAGCGGGAGGGCGGGAAAACATTCAGTACTTC
TRBV15	13	TRBJ1-1	-	-	CATSKGAVTEAFF	TGTGCCACCAGCAAAGGGGCCGTCACTGAAGCTTTCTTT
TRBV11-2	17	TRBJ1-2	-	TRBD1	CASRFDGQGASRYGYTF	TGTGCCAGCCGCTTCGACGGACAGGGGGCTTCTCGGTATGGCTACACCTTC
TRBV9	15	TRBJ1-2	-	TRBD1	CASSVGDDQGASYTF	TGTGCCAGCAGCGTAGGCGACGATCAGGGGGCGAGCTACACCTTC
TRBV6-5	12	TRBJ1-1	-	-	CASSRGQTEAFF	TGTGCCAGCAGCCGCGGACAGACTGAAGCTTTCTTT
TRBV19	14	TRBJ1-1	-	-	CASRDPDSLAEAFF	TGTGCCAGTAGAGACCCGGACAGTCTCGCTGAAGCTTTCTTT
TRBV28	14	TRBJ1-5	few	TRBD1	CASSFDRVSSPQHF	TGTGCCAGCAGTTTCGACAGGGTAAGCTCGCCCCAGCATTTT
TRBV9	16	TRBJ2-2	once	-	CASSVAEGANTGELFF	TGTGCCAGCAGCGTAGCAGAGGGGGCGAACACCGGGGAGCTGTTTTTT